This T cell receptor (beta chain) stems from a study of blood T cells in healthy people across ages. Using a J-beta primer mix together with a sample-barcoded 5' primer, a second PCR was run for about 7 to 12 cycles. Unique molecular identifiers of 12 random nucleotides labeled each cDNA. TCRdb reanalysed the 5' RACE reads using MiXCR and keeps one entry per CDR3 protein. The table shows over 300,000 distinct CDR3 sequences, with approximately 47% occurring only once. Broader study findings: Greater diversity and more naive CD4+ cells were seen in long-lived donors than in aged donors.

Germline V gives CDR1 DFQATT, CDR2 SNEGSKA (reference sequence). The ends were cut back, 6 bases at V and 1 base at J, with 14 bases in the middle. The CDR3 is 14 amino acids. As regards this clonotype: Its antigen is unknown.

The sequencing input was blood. This chain connects TRBV20-1 to TRBJ2-3, with D maybe TRBD1 (6 bases). The source is a man between 60 and 75 years old in good health. The CDR3: CSAKSPGGTDTQYF. CDR3 nucleotide sequence: TGCAGTGCCAAGAGCCCAGGGGGCACAGATACGCAGTATTTT.